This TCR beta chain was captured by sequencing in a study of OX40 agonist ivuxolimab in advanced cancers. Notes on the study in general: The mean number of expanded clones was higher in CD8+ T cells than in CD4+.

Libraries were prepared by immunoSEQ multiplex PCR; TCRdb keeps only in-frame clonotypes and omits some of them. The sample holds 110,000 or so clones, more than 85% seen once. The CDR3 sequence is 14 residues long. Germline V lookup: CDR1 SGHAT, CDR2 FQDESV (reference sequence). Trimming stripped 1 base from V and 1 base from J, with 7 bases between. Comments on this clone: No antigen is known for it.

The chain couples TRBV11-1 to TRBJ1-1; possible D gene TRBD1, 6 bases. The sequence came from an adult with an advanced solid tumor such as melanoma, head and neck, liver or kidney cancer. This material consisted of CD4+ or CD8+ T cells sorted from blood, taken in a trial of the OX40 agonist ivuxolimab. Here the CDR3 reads CASSLGTANTEAFF. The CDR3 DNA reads TGTGCCAGCAGCTTAGGGACAGCGAACACTGAAGCTTTCTTT.